This T cell receptor beta chain was identified during a study of blood T cell repertoires in COVID-19. Study context: Acute-phase and convalescent COVID-19 samples originated in the United States, Italy and Spain. T cells, B-cell-depleted T cells, or PBMCs provided the cDNA or gDNA that served as material.

Original processing notes: Amplification from reference gene primers served as the basis for estimated nucleated cell counts. Clones were sequenced by immunoSEQ multiplex PCR, and TCRdb holds only the in-frame ones, with some missing. The DNA was the basis for D and trimming; V, J and clone size are from that table. The sample shows 190,000 or so clones, around 86% of them seen only once. This CDR3 has 23 amino acids. The chain combines TRBV21-1 with TRBJ2-7; the D call TRBD2 from the table was never checked on the DNA. TRBV21-1 is assigned pseudogene status. The TCR comes from a man aged 40-49 years with active or convalescent COVID-19. The sequencing input was peripheral blood. The CDR3: CASSPPDGLETVYTARICTQWYF. CDR3 bases: TGTGCCAGCAGCCCGCCGGACGGACTAGAAACGGTATACACTGCTCGTATTTGTACGCAGTGGTACTTC.